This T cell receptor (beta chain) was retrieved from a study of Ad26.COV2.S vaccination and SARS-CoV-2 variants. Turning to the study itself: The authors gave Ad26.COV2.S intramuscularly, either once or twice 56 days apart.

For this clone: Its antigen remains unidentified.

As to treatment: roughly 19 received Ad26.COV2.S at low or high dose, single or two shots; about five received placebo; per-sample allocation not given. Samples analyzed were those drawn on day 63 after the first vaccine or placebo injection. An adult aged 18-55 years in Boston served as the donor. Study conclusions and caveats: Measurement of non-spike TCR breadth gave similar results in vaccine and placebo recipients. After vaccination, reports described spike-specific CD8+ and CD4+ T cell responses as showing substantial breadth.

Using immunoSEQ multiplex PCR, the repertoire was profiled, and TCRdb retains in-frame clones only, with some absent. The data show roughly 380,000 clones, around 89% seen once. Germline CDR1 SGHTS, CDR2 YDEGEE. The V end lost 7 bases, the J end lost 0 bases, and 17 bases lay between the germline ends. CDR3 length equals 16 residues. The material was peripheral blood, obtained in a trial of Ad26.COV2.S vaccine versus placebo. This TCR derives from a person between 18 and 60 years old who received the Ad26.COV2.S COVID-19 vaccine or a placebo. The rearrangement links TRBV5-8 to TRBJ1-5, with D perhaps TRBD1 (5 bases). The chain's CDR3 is CASDSGAGYSNQPQHF. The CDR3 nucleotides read TGTGCCAGCGATTCTGGGGCCGGCTATAGCAATCAGCCCCAGCATTTT.